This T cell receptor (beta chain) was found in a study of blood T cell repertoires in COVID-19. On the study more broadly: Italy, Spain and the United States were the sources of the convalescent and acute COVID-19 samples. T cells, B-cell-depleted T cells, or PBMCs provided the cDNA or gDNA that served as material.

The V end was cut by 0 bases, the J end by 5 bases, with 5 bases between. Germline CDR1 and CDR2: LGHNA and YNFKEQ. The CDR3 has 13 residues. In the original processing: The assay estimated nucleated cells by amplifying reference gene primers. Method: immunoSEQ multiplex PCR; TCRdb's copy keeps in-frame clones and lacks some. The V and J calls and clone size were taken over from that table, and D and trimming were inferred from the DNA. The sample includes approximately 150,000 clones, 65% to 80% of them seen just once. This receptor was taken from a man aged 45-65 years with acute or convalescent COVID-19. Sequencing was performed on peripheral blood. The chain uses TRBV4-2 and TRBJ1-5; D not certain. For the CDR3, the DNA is TGTGCCAGCAGCCAAGATTCGGATCAGCCCCAGCATTTT. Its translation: CASSQDSDQPQHF.